This T cell receptor beta chain was recovered during a study of Graves' ophthalmopathy and Graves' hyperthyroidism. Study-level background: Ophthalmopathy absent within 18 months of follow-up marked hyperthyroidism as stable.

Trimming shortened V by 4 bases and J by 2 bases, and 12 bases separated the two germline ends. The CDR3 spans 14 residues. Germline loops: CDR1 SGHAT, CDR2 FQNNGV. Study-wide results and caveats: Most thyroid-expanded clonotypes exceeding 0.001 frequency were also found in blood. Its predictions of ophthalmopathy progression gave the model 65% to 71% sensitivity and almost 75% specificity.

For repertoire sequencing, the TCR beta CDR3 regions were amplified from RNA transcripts. After a first-round RT-PCR with HTBI primers, a second-round multiplex PCR was run. TCRdb processed the multiplex PCR reads anew with MiXCR; each CDR3 protein has one entry. The data show over a million distinct CDR3 sequences, about 40% seen once. Hyperthyroidism patients were newly diagnosed, under 2 months' duration, aged 18 to 65. This clonotype was detected many times. Its antigen is unidentified. Sequencing used peripheral blood or thyroid tissue (not recorded which). The rearrangement links TRBV11-2 to TRBJ2-7; D possibly uses TRBD1 or TRBD2 (5 bases each). This receptor was taken from an adult man with Graves' hyperthyroidism. The CDR3 sequence is CASSYGDGTYEQYF. The CDR3, as DNA: TGTGCCAGCAGCTACGGGGACGGGACCTACGAGCAGTACTTC. The full variable domain, its missing parts supplied by reference TRBV11-2 and TRBJ2-7, is EAGVAQSPRYKIIEKRQSVAFWCNPISGHATLYWYQQILGQGPKLLIQFQNNGVVDDSQLPKDRFSAERLKGVDSTLKIQPAKLEDSAVYLCASSYGDGTYEQYFGPGTRLTVT.